These 21 T cell receptor beta chains were all obtained from the same sample, sequenced in a study of T cells in Graves' hyperthyroidism and ophthalmopathy. TCR beta CDR3 region amplification was performed from RNA transcripts. The TCR CDR3 was amplified in a first-round RT-PCR using the HTBI primer set. TCRdb ran MiXCR on the multiplex PCR reads and lists one entry per CDR3 protein. The sample consists of about 640,000 distinct CDR3 sequences, under 25% of them appearing once. Sequencing input: blood. The receptors originated from a man younger than 40 with Graves' ophthalmopathy.

There are many counts of this clonotype. The rearrangement uses TRBV28 and TRBJ2-3; 12 bases line up with TRBD2. Germline V gene sequence: CDR1 MDHEN, CDR2 SYDVKM. This CDR3 is 18 amino acids long. V dropped 1 base and J dropped 0; count of bases not matched to a gene: 5. CDR3 sequence reads: CASSLSETSGSSTDTQYF. CDR3 nucleotides: TGTGCCAGCAGTTTATCCGAGACTAGCGGGAGTAGCACAGATACGCAGTATTTT.

This clonotype was recorded many times. The chain joins TRBV3-1 to TRBJ2-4; no clear D. Trimming stripped 7 bases from V and 2 bases from J, with 6 bases between. Germline CDR1 and CDR2: LGHDT and YNNKEL (reference sequence). CDR3 length: 12 amino acids. CDR3 in amino acids: CASTSPKNIQYF. The CDR3 DNA is TGTGCCAGCACCTCGCCCAAAAACATTCAGTACTTC.

The gene calls are TRBV4-3 and TRBJ2-5, with a tentative D call TRBD2 (5 bases). The CDR3 runs to 15 residues. The germline V gene encodes CDR1 LGHNA and CDR2 YSLEER. Trimming took off 0 bases at V and 5 bases at J, with 13 bases between the two ends. The CDR3 protein is CASSQDRGSAETQYF. In nucleotides, the CDR3 is TGCGCCAGCAGCCAAGATCGGGGTAGCGCCGAGACCCAGTACTTC.

This clonotype was recorded many times. V and J are TRBV2 and TRBJ2-5, with 8 bases lining up with TRBD1. V was pared by 8 bases and J by 4 bases, with 12 bases of the junction left unmatched. The CDR3 runs 15 residues. Germline CDR1 reads SNHLY; CDR2 reads FYNNEI. CDR3: CASSWTGFKGETQYF. CDR3 sequence (DNA): TGTGCCAGCTCTTGGACAGGGTTTAAGGGAGAGACCCAGTACTTC.

This sequence joins TRBV10-2 and TRBJ1-2; D is uncertain. V was pared by 2 bases and J by 7 bases, with 8 bases between. CDR1 is WSHSY, CDR2 SAAADI, per germline. This CDR3 contains 12 residues. Here the CDR3 DNA reads TGCGCCAGCAGTGAGAGGGTCGCTGGCTACACCTTC. Protein product: CASSERVAGYTF.

The chain recombines TRBV24-1 with TRBJ2-7, with D perhaps TRBD1 or TRBD2 (5 bases each). The CDR3 is 12 amino acids. V lost 11 bases to trimming and J lost 2 bases, with 12 bases between them. Germline CDR1 reads KGHDR; CDR2 reads SFDVKD. CDR3: CARGTEAYEQYF. The DNA of the CDR3 is TGTGCCAGGGGGACGGAGGCCTACGAGCAGTACTTC.

V usage is TRBV4-1 and J usage is TRBJ1-2; D gene ambiguous. CDR1 and CDR2 (germline): MGHRA, YSYEKL. The V gene lost 5 bases and the J gene lost 5 bases, with 18 bases spanning the gap. The CDR3 runs to 15 residues. The CDR3 sequence: CASSSSETQSYGYTF. The CDR3 DNA reads as TGCGCCAGCAGCTCGTCCGAGACACAGTCATATGGCTACACCTTC.

This clonotype was seen many times. This chain connects TRBV27 to TRBJ1-1; 7 positions match TRBD1. V shed 9 bases, J shed 5 bases, and the junction held 9 bases outside the gene matches. Germline values: CDR1 MNHEY, CDR2 SMNVEV (reference sequence). The CDR3 is 13 amino acids. CDR3 bases: TGTGCCAGTCAGACAGGGCGAAGGACTGAAGCTTTCTTT. This encodes CASQTGRRTEAFF.

This clonotype was detected ten times or more. V usage is TRBV20-1 and J usage is TRBJ1-1; TRBD1 aligns across 9 bases. V trimming: 6 bases; J trimming: 4 bases; junction bases outside the gene matches: 9. CDR1 is DFQATT and CDR2 is SNEGSKA in the germline V gene (reference sequence). There are 14 residues in the CDR3. The CDR3 region has the DNA TGCAGTGCGCGCATACAGGGGGCTGGCACTGAAGCTTTCTTT. Its protein product is CSARIQGAGTEAFF.

J is TRBJ2-7 and V is TRBV2, with TRBD2 matching over 11 bases. This CDR3 is built from 14 residues. Trimming took 6 bases from V and 5 from J; bases not matched to a gene: 6. From germline, CDR1 is SNHLY and CDR2 FYNNEI. CDR3 protein: CASSTSGSIDEQYF. CDR3 nucleotides: TGTGCCAGCAGCACTAGCGGGAGTATCGACGAGCAGTACTTC.

This clonotype turned up a few times. The rearrangement links TRBV2 to TRBJ2-5; 10 bases match TRBD2. The CDR3 length is 18 residues. V was clipped by 2 bases and J by 5 bases; unmatched bases: 14. The V gene's germline CDR1 is SNHLY and CDR2 FYNNEI. CDR3 sequence reads: CASSESWASGRGRETQYF. The CDR3 DNA follows: TGTGCCAGCAGTGAATCTTGGGCTAGCGGGAGAGGTAGGGAGACCCAGTACTTC.

The chain links TRBV20-1 to TRBJ2-2; unclear D gene. The germline CDR1 and CDR2 sequences are DFQATT and SNEGSKA (reference sequence). The CDR3 spans 14 residues. The V and J ends lost 0 bases and 0 bases respectively, with 5 bases between them. CDR3 coding DNA: TGCAGTGCTAGAGACGATTCGAACACCGGGGAGCTGTTTTTT. Protein product: CSARDDSNTGELFF.

The gene calls are TRBV4-1 and TRBJ1-5; D is undetermined. The V and J ends lost 0 bases and 7 bases respectively, with 7 bases between them. The CDR3 has 13 amino acids. Germline V gene sequence: CDR1 MGHRA, CDR2 YSYEKL. CDR3 bases: TGCGCCAGCAGCCAAGAGGGATCCCAGCCCCAGCATTTT. This gives the protein CASSQEGSQPQHF.

This chain connects TRBV6-5 to TRBJ2-1; D is possibly TRBD2 (5 bases). Trimming removed 0 bases from V and 8 bases from J, with 17 bases in between. CDR1 and CDR2 from the germline V gene are MNHEY and SVGAGI. There are 16 residues in the CDR3. The CDR3 here is CASSYSGVALEDEQFF. CDR3 nucleotide sequence: TGTGCCAGCAGTTACTCCGGGGTTGCTTTAGAGGATGAGCAGTTCTTC.

This clonotype has more than one count but fewer than ten. The rearrangement uses TRBV20-1 and TRBJ2-3, with 10 bases that match TRBD2. The V segment lost 0 bases and the J segment 4 bases; nucleotides outside the gene matches: 7. The CDR3 spans 16 residues. Per germline, CDR1 DFQATT and CDR2 SNEGSKA (reference sequence). The CDR3, as DNA: TGCAGTGCTAGAGATTTGCTAGCGGGAGTGCCAGATACGCAGTATTTT. This sequence encodes CSARDLLAGVPDTQYF.

This chain links TRBV6-2 or TRBV6-3 with TRBJ2-2; 12 bases align to TRBD1. Losses at the gene ends were 4 bases for V and 7 bases for J; bases not matched to a gene: 7. Germline lookup yields CDR1 MNHEY and CDR2 SVGEGT. The CDR3 consists of 16 residues. CDR3 sequence reads: CASSFPGQGAVGELFF. CDR3 nucleotide sequence: TGTGCCAGCAGTTTTCCGGGACAGGGGGCTGTCGGGGAGCTGTTTTTT.

The chain joins TRBV15 to TRBJ2-3; tentatively, D is TRBD2 (6 bases). V lost 2 bases and J 4 bases, leaving 13 bases between the germline ends. Germline V gene data show CDR1 as LNHNV and CDR2 as YYDKDF (reference sequence). The CDR3 is made up of 15 amino acids. Here the CDR3 DNA reads TGTGCCACCAGCAGAATCGGGACTTTTTCAGATACGCAGTATTTT. Residues: CATSRIGTFSDTQYF.

The chain employs TRBV7-2 and TRBJ1-2; D gene unclear. Deletions cut 5 bases from V and 6 bases from J, with 16 bases between. CDR3 length equals 14 residues. The germline V gene has CDR1 SGHTA and CDR2 FQGNSA. The CDR3: CASSPIGWADGYTF. CDR3 DNA: TGTGCCAGCAGCCCCATAGGGTGGGCGGATGGCTACACCTTC.

This clonotype was recorded a few times. The rearrangement uses TRBV7-9 and TRBJ1-1; D unresolved. The V gene's germline CDR1 is SEHNR and CDR2 FQNEAQ (reference sequence). This CDR3 has 13 amino acids. Trimming pared 6 bases from V and 3 bases from J, leaving 11 bases between. The CDR3 loop is CASSNREHTEAFF. The DNA of the CDR3 is TGTGCCAGCAGTAACCGGGAACACACTGAAGCTTTCTTT. Combining the CDR3 with reference TRBV7-9 and TRBJ1-1 gives the whole variable domain DTGVSQNPRHKITKRGQNVTFRCDPISEHNRLYWYRQTLGQGPEFLTYFQNEAQLEKSRLLSDRFSAERPKGSFSTLEIQRTEQGDSAMYLCASSNREHTEAFFGQGTRLTVV.

The chain is built from TRBV6-1 and TRBJ1-6; no clear D. Germline V gene lookup returns CDR1 MNHNS and CDR2 SASEGT. The V and J ends lost 3 bases and 7 bases respectively, with 7 bases between them. There are 13 residues in the CDR3. The CDR3 coding sequence is TGTGCCAGCAGTGATGGGCTAAATTCACCCCTCCACTTT. Translating gives CASSDGLNSPLHF.

V and J are TRBV20-1 and TRBJ2-5, with D perhaps TRBD2 (6 bases). In germline, CDR1 is DFQATT, CDR2 SNEGSKA (reference sequence). The CDR3 covers 12 residues. The V and J ends lost 6 bases and 4 bases respectively, with 12 bases between them. In DNA, the CDR3 is TGCAGTGCCAGGAGGGACCGAGAGACCCAGTACTTC. Encoded protein: CSARRDRETQYF.